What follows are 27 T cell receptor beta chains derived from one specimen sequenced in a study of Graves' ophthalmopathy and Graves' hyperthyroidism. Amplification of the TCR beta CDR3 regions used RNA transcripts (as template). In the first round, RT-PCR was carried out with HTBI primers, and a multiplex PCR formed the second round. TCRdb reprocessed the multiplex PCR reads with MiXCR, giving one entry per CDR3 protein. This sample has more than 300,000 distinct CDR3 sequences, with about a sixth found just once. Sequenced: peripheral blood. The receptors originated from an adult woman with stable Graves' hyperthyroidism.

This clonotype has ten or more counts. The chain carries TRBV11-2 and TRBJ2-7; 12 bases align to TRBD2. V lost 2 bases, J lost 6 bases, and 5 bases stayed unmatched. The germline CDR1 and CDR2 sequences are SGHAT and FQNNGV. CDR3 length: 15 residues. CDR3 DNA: TGTGCCAGCAGCTTAATACTAGCGGGGGGCCTCGAGCAGTACTTC. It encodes CASSLILAGGLEQYF.

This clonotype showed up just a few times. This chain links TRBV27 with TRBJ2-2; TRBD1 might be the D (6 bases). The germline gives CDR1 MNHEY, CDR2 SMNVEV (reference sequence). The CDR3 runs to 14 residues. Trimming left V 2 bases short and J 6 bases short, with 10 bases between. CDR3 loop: CASSLREGAGELFF. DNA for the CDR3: TGTGCCAGCAGTTTACGTGAGGGGGCCGGGGAGCTGTTTTTT.

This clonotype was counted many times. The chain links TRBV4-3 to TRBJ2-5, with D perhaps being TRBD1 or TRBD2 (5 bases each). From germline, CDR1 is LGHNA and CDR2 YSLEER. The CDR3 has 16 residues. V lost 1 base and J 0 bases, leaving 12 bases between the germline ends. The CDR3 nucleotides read TGCGCCAGCAGCCAAGCCCGAGGGGCGCACCAAGAGACCCAGTACTTC. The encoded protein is CASSQARGAHQETQYF.

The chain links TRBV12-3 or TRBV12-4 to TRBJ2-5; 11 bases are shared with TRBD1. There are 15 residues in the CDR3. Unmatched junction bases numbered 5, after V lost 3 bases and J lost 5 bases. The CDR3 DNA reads TGTGCCAGCAGTTTTCGGACAGGGGGCGTCGAGACCCAGTACTTC. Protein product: CASSFRTGGVETQYF.

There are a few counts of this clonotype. The CDR3 is CASSSRGTGISNQPQHF. In DNA form, the CDR3 reads TGTGCCAGCAGCTCGCGGGGGACAGGGATCAGCAATCAGCCCCAGCATTTT. This rearrangement joins TRBV5-4 to TRBJ1-5; 9 nucleotides agree with TRBD1. Per germline, CDR1 SGHNT and CDR2 YYREEE (reference sequence). This CDR3 contains 17 residues. After removal of 3 bases from V and 1 base from J, the junction contained 8 bases not matched to a gene.

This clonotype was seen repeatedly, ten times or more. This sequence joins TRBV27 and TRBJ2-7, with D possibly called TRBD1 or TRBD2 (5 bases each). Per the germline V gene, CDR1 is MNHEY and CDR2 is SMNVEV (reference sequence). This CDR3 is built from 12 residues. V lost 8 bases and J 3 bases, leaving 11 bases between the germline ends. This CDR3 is CASGAGNYEQYF. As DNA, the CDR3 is TGTGCCAGCGGGGCCGGGAACTACGAGCAGTACTTC.

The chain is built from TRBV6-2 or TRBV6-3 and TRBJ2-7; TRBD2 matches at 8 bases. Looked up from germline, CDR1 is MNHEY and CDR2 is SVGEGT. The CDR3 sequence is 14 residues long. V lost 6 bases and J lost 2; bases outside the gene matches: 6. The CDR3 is CASSPGLGAYEQYF. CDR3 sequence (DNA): TGTGCCAGCAGCCCGGGACTAGGGGCCTACGAGCAGTACTTC.

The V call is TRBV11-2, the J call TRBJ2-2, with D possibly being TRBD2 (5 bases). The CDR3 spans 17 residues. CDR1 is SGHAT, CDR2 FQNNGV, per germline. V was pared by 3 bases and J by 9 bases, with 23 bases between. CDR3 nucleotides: TGTGCCAGCAGCTTTTTTTATCCGTGGGAGCCTCCTAGGGAGCTGTTTTTT. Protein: CASSFFYPWEPPRELFF. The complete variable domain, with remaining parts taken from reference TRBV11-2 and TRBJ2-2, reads EAGVAQSPRYKIIEKRQSVAFWCNPISGHATLYWYQQILGQGPKLLIQFQNNGVVDDSQLPKDRFSAERLKGVDSTLKIQPAKLEDSAVYLCASSFFYPWEPPRELFFGEGSRLTVL.

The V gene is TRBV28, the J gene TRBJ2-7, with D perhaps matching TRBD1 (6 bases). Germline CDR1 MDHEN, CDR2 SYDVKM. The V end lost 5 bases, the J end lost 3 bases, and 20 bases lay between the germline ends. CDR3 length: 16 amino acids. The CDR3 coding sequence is TGTGCCAGCAGTCCCTCTCGGGACAACAAAAACTACGAGCAGTACTTC. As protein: CASSPSRDNKNYEQYF.

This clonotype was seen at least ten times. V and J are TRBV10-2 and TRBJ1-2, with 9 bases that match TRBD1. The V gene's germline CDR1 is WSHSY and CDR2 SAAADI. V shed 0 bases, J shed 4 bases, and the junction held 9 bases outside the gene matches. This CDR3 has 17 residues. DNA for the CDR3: TGCGCCAGCAGTGAGTCCACCGGACAGGGGAGTAGCTATGGCTACACCTTC. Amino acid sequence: CASSESTGQGSSYGYTF.

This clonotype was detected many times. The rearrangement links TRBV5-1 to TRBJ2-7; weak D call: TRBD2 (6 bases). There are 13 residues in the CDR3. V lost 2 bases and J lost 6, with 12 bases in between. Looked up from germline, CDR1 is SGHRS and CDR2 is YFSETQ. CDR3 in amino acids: CASSFGGIGEQYF. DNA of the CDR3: TGCGCCAGCAGCTTTGGAGGGATTGGCGAGCAGTACTTC.

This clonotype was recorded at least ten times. In DNA, the CDR3 is TGCAGTGCTAGAGACTTTGGGGGGGGTGGCGAGCAGTACTTC. Residues: CSARDFGGGGEQYF. The J gene is TRBJ2-7, the V gene TRBV20-1, with 7 bases fitting TRBD2. The germline V gene encodes CDR1 DFQATT and CDR2 SNEGSKA (reference sequence). Trimming cost V 0 bases and J 6 bases; bases outside gene matches: 8. The CDR3 loop spans 14 amino acids.

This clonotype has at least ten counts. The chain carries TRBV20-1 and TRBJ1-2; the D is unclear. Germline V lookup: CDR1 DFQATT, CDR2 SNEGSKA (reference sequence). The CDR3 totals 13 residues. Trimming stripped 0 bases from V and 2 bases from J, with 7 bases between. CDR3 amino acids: CSARDLQNYGYTF. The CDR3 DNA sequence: TGCAGTGCTAGAGATCTCCAGAACTATGGCTACACCTTC.

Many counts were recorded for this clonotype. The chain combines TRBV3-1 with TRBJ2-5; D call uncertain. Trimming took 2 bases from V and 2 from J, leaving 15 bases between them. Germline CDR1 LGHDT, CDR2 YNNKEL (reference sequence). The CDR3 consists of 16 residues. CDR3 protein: CASSQSSAVGQETQYF. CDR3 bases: TGTGCCAGCAGCCAATCTAGTGCCGTCGGACAAGAGACCCAGTACTTC.

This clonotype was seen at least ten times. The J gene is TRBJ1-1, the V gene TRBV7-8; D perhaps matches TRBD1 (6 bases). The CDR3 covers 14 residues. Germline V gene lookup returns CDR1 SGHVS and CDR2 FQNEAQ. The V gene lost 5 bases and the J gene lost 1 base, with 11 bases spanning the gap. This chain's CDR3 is CASSLTGTNTEAFF. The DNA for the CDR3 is TGTGCCAGCAGCCTGACAGGAACGAACACTGAAGCTTTCTTT.

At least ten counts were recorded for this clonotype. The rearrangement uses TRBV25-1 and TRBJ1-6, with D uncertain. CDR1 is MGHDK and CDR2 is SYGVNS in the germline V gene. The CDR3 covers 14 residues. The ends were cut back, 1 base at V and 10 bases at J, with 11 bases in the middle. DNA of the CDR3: TGTGCCAGCAGTGAATTCGGGGTTAACTCACCCCTCCACTTT. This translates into CASSEFGVNSPLHF.

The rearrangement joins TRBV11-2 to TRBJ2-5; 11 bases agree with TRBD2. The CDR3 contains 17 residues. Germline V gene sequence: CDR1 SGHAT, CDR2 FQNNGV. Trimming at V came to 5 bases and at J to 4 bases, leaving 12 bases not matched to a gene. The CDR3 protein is CASSLTSGRPLGETQYF. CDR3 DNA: TGTGCCAGCAGCCTCACTAGCGGGAGACCCCTGGGAGAGACCCAGTACTTC.

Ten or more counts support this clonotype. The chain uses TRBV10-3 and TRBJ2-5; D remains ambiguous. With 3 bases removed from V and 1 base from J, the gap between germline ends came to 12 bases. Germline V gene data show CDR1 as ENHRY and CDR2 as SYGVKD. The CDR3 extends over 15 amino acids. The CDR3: CAISDSSSFQETQYF. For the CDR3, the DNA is TGTGCCATCAGTGATTCATCATCGTTCCAAGAGACCCAGTACTTC.

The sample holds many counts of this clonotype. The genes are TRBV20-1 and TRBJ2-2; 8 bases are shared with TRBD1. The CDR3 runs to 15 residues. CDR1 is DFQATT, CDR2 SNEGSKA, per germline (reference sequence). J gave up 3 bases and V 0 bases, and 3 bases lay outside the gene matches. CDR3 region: CSARDGQGHTGELFF. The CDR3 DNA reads TGCAGTGCTAGAGATGGACAGGGCCACACCGGGGAGCTGTTTTTT.

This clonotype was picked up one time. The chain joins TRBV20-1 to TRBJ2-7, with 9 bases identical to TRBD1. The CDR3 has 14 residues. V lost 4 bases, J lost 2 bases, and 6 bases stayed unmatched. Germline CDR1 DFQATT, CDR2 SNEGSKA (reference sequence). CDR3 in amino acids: CSAMEGQGTYEQYF. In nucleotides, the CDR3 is TGCAGTGCTATGGAGGGACAGGGCACCTACGAGCAGTACTTC.

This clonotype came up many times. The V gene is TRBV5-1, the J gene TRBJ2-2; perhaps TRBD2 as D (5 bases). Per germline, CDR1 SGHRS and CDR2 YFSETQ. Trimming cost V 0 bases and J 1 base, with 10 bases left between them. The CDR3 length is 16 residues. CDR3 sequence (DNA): TGCGCCAGCAGCTTGGAAGGAGGACGGAACACCGGGGAGCTGTTTTTT. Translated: CASSLEGGRNTGELFF.

The CDR3, as DNA: TGTGCCAGCAGTCCAGACAGGGGAAGTAGATACGAGCAGTACTTC. It encodes CASSPDRGSRYEQYF. The rearrangement links TRBV6-2 or TRBV6-3 to TRBJ2-7; 8 bases match TRBD1. The CDR3 totals 15 residues. Germline CDR1 is MNHEY and CDR2 is SVGEGT. The V segment lost 5 bases and the J segment 4 bases; nucleotides outside the gene matches: 10.

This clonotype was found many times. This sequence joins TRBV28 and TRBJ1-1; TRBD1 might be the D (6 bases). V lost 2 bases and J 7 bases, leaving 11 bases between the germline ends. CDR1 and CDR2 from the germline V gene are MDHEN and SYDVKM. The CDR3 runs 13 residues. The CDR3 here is CASSLQGQIEAFF. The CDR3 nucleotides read TGTGCCAGCAGTTTACAAGGACAGATTGAAGCTTTCTTT.

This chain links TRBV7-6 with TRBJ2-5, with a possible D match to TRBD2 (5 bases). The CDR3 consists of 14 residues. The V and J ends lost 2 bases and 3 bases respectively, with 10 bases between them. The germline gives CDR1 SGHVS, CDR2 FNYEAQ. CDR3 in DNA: TGTGCCAGCAGCTTAAGTCTAGCAAAAGAGACCCAGTACTTC. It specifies CASSLSLAKETQYF.

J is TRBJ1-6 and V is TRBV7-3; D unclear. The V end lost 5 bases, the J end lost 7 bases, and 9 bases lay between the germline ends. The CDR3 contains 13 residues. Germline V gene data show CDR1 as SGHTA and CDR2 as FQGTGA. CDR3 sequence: CASSALGNSPLHF. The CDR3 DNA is TGTGCCAGCAGCGCCCTAGGGAATTCACCCCTCCACTTT.

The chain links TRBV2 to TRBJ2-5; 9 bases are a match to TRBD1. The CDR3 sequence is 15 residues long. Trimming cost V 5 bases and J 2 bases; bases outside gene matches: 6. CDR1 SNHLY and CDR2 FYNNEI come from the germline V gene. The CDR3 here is CASSWTGANQETQYF. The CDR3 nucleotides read TGTGCCAGCAGTTGGACAGGGGCGAATCAAGAGACCCAGTACTTC.

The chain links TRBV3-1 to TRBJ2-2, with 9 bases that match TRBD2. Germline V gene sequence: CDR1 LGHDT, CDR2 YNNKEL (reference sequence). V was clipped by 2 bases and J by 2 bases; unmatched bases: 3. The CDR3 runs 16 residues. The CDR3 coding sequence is TGTGCCAGCAGCCAATCTAGCGGGGCAAACACCGGGGAGCTGTTTTTT. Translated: CASSQSSGANTGELFF.